This T cell receptor beta chain is drawn from a study of blood T cell repertoires in COVID-19. The CDR3 consists of 14 residues. The V gene's germline CDR1 is DFQATT and CDR2 SNEGSKA (reference sequence). V lost 3 bases to trimming and J lost 5 bases; unmatched junction nucleotides: 1. Repertoires were generated with immunoSEQ multiplex PCR, while TCRdb's copy carries only in-frame clones and drops some. The sample shows 250,000 to 350,000 clones, 75% to 90% of them seen only once. Sequencing was performed on peripheral blood. The sequence was obtained from a woman aged 25 to 39 with active or convalescent COVID-19. The chain has TRBV20-1 and TRBJ1-6, with 10 bases fitting TRBD1. Written as DNA, the CDR3 is TGCAGTGCTAGTGGGACAGGGGATAATTCACCCCTCCACTTT. This translates into CSASGTGDNSPLHF.